This TCR beta chain was recovered during a study of T cell responses to AZD1222 COVID-19 vaccine. This clone has only one observation. Its antigen is still unknown. This CDR3 comprises 14 residues. After removal of 4 bases from V and 7 bases from J, the junction contained 10 bases not matched to a gene. CDR1 SQVTM and CDR2 ANQGSEA come from the germline V gene. Study-level points and caveats: Seropositive AZD1222 recipients at baseline numbered only 6 or 7. Unmutated variant regions reportedly attract nearly half of all spike-specific TCRs. In a largely white British group with more females than males, clonal diversity was possibly underestimated.

Profiling relied on immunoSEQ multiplex PCR, and the TCRdb table lists in-frame clones only, not all of them. Here the sample spans around 120,000 clones, roughly 92% being singletons. The TCR was taken from an adult who received the AZD1222 COVID-19 vaccine. The sequencing used peripheral blood, collected 28 days after the second AZD1222 dose. The V and J genes are TRBV29-1 and TRBJ2-1; 7 nucleotides match TRBD2. The CDR3 nucleotides are TGCAGCGTTGGGGGAGGGCTAGCTGGTAATGAGCAGTTCTTC. Its protein product is CSVGGGLAGNEQFF.